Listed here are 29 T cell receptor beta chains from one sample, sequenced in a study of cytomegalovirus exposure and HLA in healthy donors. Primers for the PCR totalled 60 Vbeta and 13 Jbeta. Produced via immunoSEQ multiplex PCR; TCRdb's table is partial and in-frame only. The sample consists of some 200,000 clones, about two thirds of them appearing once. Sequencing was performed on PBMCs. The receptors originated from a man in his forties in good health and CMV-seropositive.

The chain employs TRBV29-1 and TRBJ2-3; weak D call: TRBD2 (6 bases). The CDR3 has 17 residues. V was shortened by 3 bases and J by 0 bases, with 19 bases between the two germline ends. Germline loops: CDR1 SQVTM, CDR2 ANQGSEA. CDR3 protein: CSVDTGRLEGSTDTQYF. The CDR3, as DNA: TGCAGCGTTGACACAGGTCGACTAGAGGGGAGCACAGATACGCAGTATTTT.

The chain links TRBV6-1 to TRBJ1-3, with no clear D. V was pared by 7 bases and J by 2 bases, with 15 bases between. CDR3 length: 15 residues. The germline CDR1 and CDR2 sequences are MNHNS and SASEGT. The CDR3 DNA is TGTGCCAGCAACACGGACTCCGCCGCTGGAAACACCATATATTTT. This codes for CASNTDSAAGNTIYF.

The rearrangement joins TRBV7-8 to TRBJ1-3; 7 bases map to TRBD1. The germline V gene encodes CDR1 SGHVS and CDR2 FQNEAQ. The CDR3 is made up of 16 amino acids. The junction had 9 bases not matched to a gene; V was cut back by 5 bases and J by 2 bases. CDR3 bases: TGTGCCAGCAGCAGGTACAGGGGAGAAACTGGAAACACCATATATTTT. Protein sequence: CASSRYRGETGNTIYF.

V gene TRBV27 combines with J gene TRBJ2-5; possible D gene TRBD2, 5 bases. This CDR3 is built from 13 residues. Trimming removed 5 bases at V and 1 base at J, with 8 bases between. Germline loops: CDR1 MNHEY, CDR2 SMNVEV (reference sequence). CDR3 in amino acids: CASSTDSQETQYF. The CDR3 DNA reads TGTGCCAGCAGTACGGACTCCCAAGAGACCCAGTACTTC.

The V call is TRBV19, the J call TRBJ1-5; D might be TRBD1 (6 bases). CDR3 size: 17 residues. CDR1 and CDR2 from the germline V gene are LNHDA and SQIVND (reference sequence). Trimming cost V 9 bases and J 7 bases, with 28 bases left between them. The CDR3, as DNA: TGTGCCAGCCAAAGTAGGGGGGGCGCATGGAAAGACCAGCCCCAGCATTTT. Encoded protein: CASQSRGGAWKDQPQHF.

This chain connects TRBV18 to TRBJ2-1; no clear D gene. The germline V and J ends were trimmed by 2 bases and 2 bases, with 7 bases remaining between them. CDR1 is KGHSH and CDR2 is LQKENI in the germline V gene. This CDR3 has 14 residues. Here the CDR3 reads CASSPVAAYNEQFF. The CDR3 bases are TGTGCCAGCTCACCAGTGGCAGCCTACAATGAGCAGTTCTTC.

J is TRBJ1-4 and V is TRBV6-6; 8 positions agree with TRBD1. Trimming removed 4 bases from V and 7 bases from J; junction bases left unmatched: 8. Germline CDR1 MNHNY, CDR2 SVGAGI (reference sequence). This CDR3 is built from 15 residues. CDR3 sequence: CASSSSGGSGEKLFF. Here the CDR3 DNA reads TGTGCCAGCAGTTCCTCAGGGGGCTCAGGTGAAAAACTGTTTTTT.

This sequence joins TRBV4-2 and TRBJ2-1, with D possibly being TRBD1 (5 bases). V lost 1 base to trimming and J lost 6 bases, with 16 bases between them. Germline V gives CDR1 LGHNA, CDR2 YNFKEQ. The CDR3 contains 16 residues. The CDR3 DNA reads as TGTGCCAGCAGCCAAGGGACACAACAACTTCCCAATGAGCAGTTCTTC. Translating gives CASSQGTQQLPNEQFF.

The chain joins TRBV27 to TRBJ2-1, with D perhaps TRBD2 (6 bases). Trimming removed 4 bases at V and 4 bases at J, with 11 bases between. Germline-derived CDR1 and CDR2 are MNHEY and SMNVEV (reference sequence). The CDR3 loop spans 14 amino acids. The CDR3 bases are TGTGCCAGCAGTTGGGGCGGGACGTACAATGAGCAGTTCTTC. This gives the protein CASSWGGTYNEQFF.

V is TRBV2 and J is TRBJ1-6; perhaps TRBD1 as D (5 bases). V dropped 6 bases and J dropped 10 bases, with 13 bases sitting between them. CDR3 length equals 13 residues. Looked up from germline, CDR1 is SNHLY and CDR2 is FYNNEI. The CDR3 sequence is CASREGSRSPLHF. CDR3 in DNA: TGTGCCAGCAGGGAGGGGAGTCGGTCACCCCTCCACTTT.

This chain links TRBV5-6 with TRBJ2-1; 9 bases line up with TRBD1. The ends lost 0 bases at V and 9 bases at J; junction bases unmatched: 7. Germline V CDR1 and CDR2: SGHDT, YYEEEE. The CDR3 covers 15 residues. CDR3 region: CASSLGDRVGGEQFF. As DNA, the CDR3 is TGTGCCAGCAGCTTGGGGGACAGGGTTGGGGGTGAGCAGTTCTTC.

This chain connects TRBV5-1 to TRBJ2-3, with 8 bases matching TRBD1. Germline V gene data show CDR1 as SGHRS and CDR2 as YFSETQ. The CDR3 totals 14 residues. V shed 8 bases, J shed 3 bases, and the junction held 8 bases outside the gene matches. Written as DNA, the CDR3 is TGCGCCAGTGACCCGGGACAGGCAACAGATACGCAGTATTTT. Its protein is CASDPGQATDTQYF.

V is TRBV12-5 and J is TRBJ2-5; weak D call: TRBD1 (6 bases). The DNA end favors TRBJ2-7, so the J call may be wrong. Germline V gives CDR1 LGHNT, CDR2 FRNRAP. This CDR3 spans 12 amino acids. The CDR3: CASGPQGYEQYF. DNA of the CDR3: TGTGCTAGTGGTCCTCAGGGGTACGAGCAGTACTTC.

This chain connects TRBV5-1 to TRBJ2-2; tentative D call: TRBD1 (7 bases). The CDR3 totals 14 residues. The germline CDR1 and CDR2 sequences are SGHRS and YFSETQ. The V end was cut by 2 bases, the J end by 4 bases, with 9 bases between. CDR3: CASSFQGGTGELFF. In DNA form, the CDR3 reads TGCGCCAGCAGCTTTCAGGGGGGCACCGGGGAGCTGTTTTTT. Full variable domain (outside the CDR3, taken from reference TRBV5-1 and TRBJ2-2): KAGVTQTPRYLIKTRGQQVTLSCSPISGHRSVSWYQQTPGQGLQFLFEYFSETQRNKGNFPGRFSGRQFSNSRSEMNVSTLELGDSALYLCASSFQGGTGELFFGEGSRLTVL.

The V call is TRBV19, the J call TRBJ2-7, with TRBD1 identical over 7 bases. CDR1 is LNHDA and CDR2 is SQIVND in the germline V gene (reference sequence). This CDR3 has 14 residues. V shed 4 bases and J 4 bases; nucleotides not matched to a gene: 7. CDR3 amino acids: CASSTQGTAYEQYF. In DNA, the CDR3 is TGTGCCAGTAGTACACAGGGGACGGCTTACGAGCAGTACTTC. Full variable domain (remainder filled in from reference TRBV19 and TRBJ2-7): DGGITQSPKYLFRKEGQNVTLSCEQNLNHDAMYWYRQDPGQGLRLIYYSQIVNDFQKGDIAEGYSVSREKKESFPLTVTSAQKNPTAFYLCASSTQGTAYEQYFGPGTRLTVT.

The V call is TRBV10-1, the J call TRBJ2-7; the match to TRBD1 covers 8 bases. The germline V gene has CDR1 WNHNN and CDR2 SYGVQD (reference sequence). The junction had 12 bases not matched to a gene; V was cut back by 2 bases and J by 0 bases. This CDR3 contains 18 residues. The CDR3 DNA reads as TGCGCCAGCAGTGAGCCGCCACGGGACAGGTTCATCTCCTACGAGCAGTACTTC. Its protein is CASSEPPRDRFISYEQYF.

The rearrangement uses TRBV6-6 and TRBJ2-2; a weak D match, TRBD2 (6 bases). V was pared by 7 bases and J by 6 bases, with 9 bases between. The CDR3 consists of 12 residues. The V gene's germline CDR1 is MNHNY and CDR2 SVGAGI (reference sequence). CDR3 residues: CASIWGAGELFF. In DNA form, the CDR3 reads TGTGCCAGCATTTGGGGGGCCGGGGAGCTGTTTTTT.

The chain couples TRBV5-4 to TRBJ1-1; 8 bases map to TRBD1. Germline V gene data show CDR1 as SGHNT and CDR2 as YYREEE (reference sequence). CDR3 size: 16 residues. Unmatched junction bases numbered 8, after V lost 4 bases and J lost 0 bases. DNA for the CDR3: TGTGCCAGCAGCACCGGACAGGGTGGACTGAACACTGAAGCTTTCTTT. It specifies CASSTGQGGLNTEAFF.

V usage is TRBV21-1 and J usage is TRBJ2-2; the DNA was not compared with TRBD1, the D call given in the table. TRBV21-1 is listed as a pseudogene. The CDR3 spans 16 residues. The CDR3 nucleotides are TGTGCCAGCAGCAATTATCAGGGGGCTCACACCGGGGAGCTGTTTTTT. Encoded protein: CASSNYQGAHTGELFF.

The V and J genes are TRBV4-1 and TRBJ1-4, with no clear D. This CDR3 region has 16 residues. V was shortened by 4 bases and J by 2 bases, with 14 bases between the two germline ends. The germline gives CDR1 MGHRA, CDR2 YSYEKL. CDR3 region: CASSRRVTSTNEKLFF. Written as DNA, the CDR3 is TGCGCCAGCAGCCGCCGGGTGACGTCTACTAATGAAAAACTGTTTTTT.

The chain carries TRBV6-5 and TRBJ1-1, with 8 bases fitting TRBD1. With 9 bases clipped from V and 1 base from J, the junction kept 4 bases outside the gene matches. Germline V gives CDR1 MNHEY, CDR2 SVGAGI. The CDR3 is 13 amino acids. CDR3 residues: CASLQGGNTEAFF. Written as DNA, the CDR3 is TGTGCCAGTTTACAGGGGGGGAACACTGAAGCTTTCTTT.

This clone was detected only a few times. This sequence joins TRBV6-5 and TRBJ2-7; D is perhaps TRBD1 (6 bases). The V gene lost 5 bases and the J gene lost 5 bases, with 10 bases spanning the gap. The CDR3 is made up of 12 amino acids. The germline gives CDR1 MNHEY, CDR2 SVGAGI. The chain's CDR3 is CASSLTGDEQYF. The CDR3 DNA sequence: TGTGCCAGCAGTCTGACAGGCGACGAGCAGTACTTC.

The CDR3 here is CASRTDLNQPQHF. CDR3 sequence (DNA): TGCGCCAGCAGGACAGACCTAAATCAGCCCCAGCATTTT. This sequence joins TRBV5-1 and TRBJ1-5; TRBD1 might be the D (5 bases). The CDR3 is 13 residues long. Germline values: CDR1 SGHRS, CDR2 YFSETQ. Trimming took 5 bases from V and 4 from J, leaving 10 bases between them.

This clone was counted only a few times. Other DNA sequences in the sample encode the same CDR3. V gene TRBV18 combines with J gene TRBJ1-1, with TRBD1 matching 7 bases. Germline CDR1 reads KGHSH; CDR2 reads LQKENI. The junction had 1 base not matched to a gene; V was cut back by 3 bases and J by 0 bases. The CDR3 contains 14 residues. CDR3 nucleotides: TGTGCCAGCTCACCCCAGGGGGTGAACACTGAAGCTTTCTTT. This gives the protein CASSPQGVNTEAFF.

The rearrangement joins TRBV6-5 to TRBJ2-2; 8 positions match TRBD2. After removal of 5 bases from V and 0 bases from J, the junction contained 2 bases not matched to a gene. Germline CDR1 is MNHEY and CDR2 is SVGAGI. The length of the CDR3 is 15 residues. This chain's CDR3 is CASSRGGSNTGELFF. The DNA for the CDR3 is TGTGCCAGCAGTCGCGGGGGGTCGAACACCGGGGAGCTGTTTTTT.

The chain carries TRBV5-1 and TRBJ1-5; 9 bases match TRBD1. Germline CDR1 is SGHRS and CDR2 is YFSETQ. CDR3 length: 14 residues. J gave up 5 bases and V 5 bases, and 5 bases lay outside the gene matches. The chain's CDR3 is CASSLQGADQPQHF. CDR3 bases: TGCGCCAGCAGTTTACAGGGGGCGGATCAGCCCCAGCATTTT.

This CDR3 is CASSFSGYEQYF. The CDR3 coding sequence is TGCGCCAGCAGCTTTTCAGGCTACGAGCAGTACTTC. This rearrangement joins TRBV5-1 to TRBJ2-7; no clear D. Trimming removed 2 bases at V and 3 bases at J, with 6 bases between. The CDR3 runs 12 residues. Germline V gene data show CDR1 as SGHRS and CDR2 as YFSETQ.

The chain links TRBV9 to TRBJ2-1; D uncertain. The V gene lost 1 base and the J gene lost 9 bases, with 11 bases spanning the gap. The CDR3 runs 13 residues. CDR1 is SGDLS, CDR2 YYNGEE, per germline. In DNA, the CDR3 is TGTGCCAGCAGCGTACGCCCGGTTGGTGAGCAGTTCTTC. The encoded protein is CASSVRPVGEQFF.

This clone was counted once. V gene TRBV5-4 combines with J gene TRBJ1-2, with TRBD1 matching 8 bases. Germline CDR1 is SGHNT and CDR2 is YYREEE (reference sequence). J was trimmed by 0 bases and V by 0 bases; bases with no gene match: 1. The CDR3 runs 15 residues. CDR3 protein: CASSLGQGTNYGYTF. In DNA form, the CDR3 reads TGTGCCAGCAGCTTGGGACAGGGGACTAACTATGGCTACACCTTC.